These 14 T cell receptor beta chains were all obtained from the same sample, sequenced in a study of technical replicates of blood from a few donors. The repertoire was sequenced with immunoSEQ multiplex PCR; TCRdb's copy has only in-frame clones and lacks some. The sample lists about 73,000 clones, roughly 93% occurring once. The sample taken for sequencing was T cells isolated from PBMCs. These receptors all stem from a human donor in good health.

The chain links TRBV6-5 to TRBJ1-1, with D unresolved. There are 14 residues in the CDR3. Germline V lookup: CDR1 MNHEY, CDR2 SVGAGI. The ends were cut back, 2 bases at V and 1 base at J, with 8 bases in the middle. In DNA form, the CDR3 reads TGTGCCAGCAGTTACACCCGACAGAACACTGAAGCTTTCTTT. Translated, it gives CASSYTRQNTEAFF.

This rearrangement joins TRBV7-9 to TRBJ2-1; D might be TRBD2 (5 bases). Germline loops: CDR1 SEHNR, CDR2 FQNEAQ (reference sequence). V lost 5 bases to trimming and J lost 6 bases, with 20 bases between them. The CDR3 is made up of 16 amino acids. The CDR3 region has the DNA TGTGCCAGCAGCCCTCGGGCGGCCGTCCTAGCCAATGAGCAGTTCTTC. Amino acid sequence: CASSPRAAVLANEQFF.

The V call is TRBV12-5, the J call TRBJ2-1, with no clear D. The CDR3 totals 13 residues. CDR1 is LGHNT and CDR2 is FRNRAP in the germline V gene. Deletions cut 2 bases from V and 6 bases from J, with 8 bases between. The CDR3 DNA reads as TGTGCTAGTGGTTTGCTAGGATCCAATGAGCAGTTCTTC. It is translated as CASGLLGSNEQFF.

The V gene is TRBV28, the J gene TRBJ2-7; 15 bases fit TRBD2. The CDR3 sequence is 20 residues long. Germline values: CDR1 MDHEN, CDR2 SYDVKM. The V gene end was trimmed by 2 bases and the J gene end by 0 bases; junction bases not matched to a gene: 11. CDR3 amino acids: CASSLDTGTSGRPSSYEQYF. In nucleotides, the CDR3 is TGTGCCAGCAGTTTAGATACCGGGACTAGCGGGAGGCCTAGCTCCTACGAGCAGTACTTC.

The V and J genes are TRBV6-6 and TRBJ2-5, with TRBD2 matching over 12 bases. In germline, CDR1 is MNHNY, CDR2 SVGAGI (reference sequence). The CDR3 contains 14 residues. With 6 bases clipped from V and 4 bases from J, the junction kept 3 bases outside the gene matches. CDR3 region: CASSLTSGRETQYF. The CDR3 nucleotides read TGTGCCAGCAGCCTGACTAGCGGGAGAGAGACCCAGTACTTC.

The rearrangement uses TRBV4-2 and TRBJ2-7, with D uncertain. Germline V gene sequence: CDR1 LGHNA, CDR2 YNFKEQ. The CDR3 is 15 residues long. The V gene lost 0 bases and the J gene lost 5 bases, with 14 bases spanning the gap. CDR3 in amino acids: CASSQERRLVNEQYF. For the CDR3, the DNA is TGTGCCAGCAGCCAAGAACGGCGGCTAGTGAACGAGCAGTACTTC.

The V and J genes are TRBV10-2 and TRBJ2-7; a weak D match, TRBD1 (6 bases). CDR1 is WSHSY, CDR2 SAAADI, per germline. The length of the CDR3 is 18 residues. With 3 bases removed from V and 3 bases from J, the gap between germline ends came to 24 bases. CDR3 residues: CASSEGTIKSRRNYEQYF. In nucleotides, the CDR3 is TGCGCCAGCAGTGAAGGGACAATCAAATCTCGGCGAAACTACGAGCAGTACTTC.

The rearrangement joins TRBV19 to TRBJ1-5; the D is unclear. The V end lost 10 bases, the J end lost 3 bases, and 22 bases lay between the germline ends. This CDR3 has 16 residues. CDR1 is LNHDA and CDR2 is SQIVND in the germline V gene (reference sequence). The CDR3 sequence: CAKPLPRWKPNQPQHF. CDR3 coding DNA: TGTGCCAAGCCTCTGCCCAGGTGGAAACCCAATCAGCCCCAGCATTTT.

This clone is medium-sized. The chain recombines TRBV21-1 with TRBJ1-2. TRBV21-1 has pseudogene status. There are 18 residues in the CDR3. CDR3 DNA: TGTGCCAGCAGCCCCAGGTGGTGGCGGCAGGGGAGGGACTATGGCTACACCTTC. Translation: CASSPRWWRQGRDYGYTF.

The gene calls are TRBV18 and TRBJ2-3; 14 bases align to TRBD2. With 3 bases clipped from V and 4 bases from J, the junction kept 3 bases outside the gene matches. The CDR3 contains 16 residues. The germline CDR1 and CDR2 sequences are KGHSH and LQKENI. Here the CDR3 reads CASSPGTSGSADTQYF. The CDR3 DNA sequence: TGTGCCAGCTCACCCGGGACTAGCGGGAGTGCAGATACGCAGTATTTT. Looking up the rest from reference TRBV18 and TRBJ2-3 gives the full variable domain: NAGVMQNPRHLVRRRGQEARLRCSPMKGHSHVYWYRQLPEEGLKFMVYLQKENIIDESGMPKERFSAEFPKEGPSILRIQQVVRGDSAAYFCASSPGTSGSADTQYFGPGTRLTVL.

The chain employs TRBV7-6 and TRBJ2-3; possibly TRBD2 for D (6 bases). With 6 bases removed from V and 6 bases from J, the gap between germline ends came to 16 bases. The CDR3 consists of 14 residues. Germline lookup yields CDR1 SGHVS and CDR2 FNYEAQ. CDR3 sequence (DNA): TGTGCCAGCAGAGGCCCGGCGGGGCACGATACGCAGTATTTT. Residues: CASRGPAGHDTQYF.

This chain connects TRBV6-5 to TRBJ2-7; 7 bases match TRBD2. The CDR3 spans 16 residues. With V trimmed by 2 bases and J by 0 bases, 7 bases remained unmatched. Looked up from germline, CDR1 is MNHEY and CDR2 is SVGAGI. The CDR3 sequence: CASSYERGSPSYEQYF. CDR3 nucleotides: TGTGCCAGCAGTTACGAACGCGGGAGCCCCTCCTACGAGCAGTACTTC.

The CDR3 spells CASSSGTGSLPTNEQYF. The CDR3 DNA reads as TGCGCCAGCAGCTCTGGGACAGGGTCACTCCCTACTAACGAGCAGTACTTC. The chain couples TRBV5-1 to TRBJ2-7; 9 nucleotides match TRBD1. J gave up 5 bases and V 3 bases, and 15 bases lay outside the gene matches. This CDR3 is 17 amino acids long. The germline V gene has CDR1 SGHRS and CDR2 YFSETQ.

The chain is built from TRBV27 and TRBJ2-1, with TRBD2 identical over 7 bases. The CDR3 is 15 amino acids. In germline, CDR1 is MNHEY, CDR2 SMNVEV (reference sequence). The trim removed 5 bases at V and 8 bases at J, leaving 12 bases unmatched. The CDR3 loop is CASSGTTYLSYEQFF. For the CDR3, the DNA is TGTGCCAGCAGTGGGACTACATATTTATCCTATGAGCAGTTCTTC.